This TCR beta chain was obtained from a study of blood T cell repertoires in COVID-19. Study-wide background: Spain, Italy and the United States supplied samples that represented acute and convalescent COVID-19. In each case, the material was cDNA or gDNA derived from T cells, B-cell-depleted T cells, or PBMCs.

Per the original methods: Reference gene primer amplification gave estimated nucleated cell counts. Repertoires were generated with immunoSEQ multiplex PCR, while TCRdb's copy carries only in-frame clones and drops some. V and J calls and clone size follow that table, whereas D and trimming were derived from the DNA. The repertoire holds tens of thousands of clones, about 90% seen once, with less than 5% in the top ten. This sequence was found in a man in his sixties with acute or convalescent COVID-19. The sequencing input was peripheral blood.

The CDR3 is CASREGSSYNSPLHF. CDR3 coding DNA: TGTGCCAGCAGGGAGGGGAGCTCCTATAATTCACCCCTCCACTTT. J is TRBJ1-6 and V is TRBV6-5; possibly TRBD1 for D (5 bases). CDR3 size: 15 residues. Trimming pared 6 bases from V and 0 bases from J, leaving 9 bases between. Germline loops: CDR1 MNHEY, CDR2 SVGAGI.